This T cell receptor beta chain comes out of a study of blood T cell repertoires in COVID-19. Study summary: Samples representing acute and convalescent COVID-19 were sourced from the United States, Italy and Spain.

Original handling: Nucleated cell number was recorded as an estimate derived from reference gene primer amplification. TCRdb keeps only in-frame clones here, not all; method: immunoSEQ multiplex PCR. V and J calls and clone size come straight from that table; D and trimming were deduced from the DNA. The sample has just under 350,000 clones, around 83% seen once; the top ten hold almost 3%. This clone was seen ten or more times. The sequence came from a young man with active or convalescent COVID-19. The sequencing sample was made of peripheral blood.

DNA of the CDR3: TGTGCCAGCAGCTTGACTAGCGGGAGGCTCGGGGAGCTGTTTTTT. This encodes CASSLTSGRLGELFF. The J gene is TRBJ2-2, the V gene TRBV7-9; TRBD2 matches 13 bases. Germline CDR1 SEHNR, CDR2 FQNEAQ (reference sequence). This CDR3 contains 15 residues. Losses at the gene ends were 3 bases for V and 7 bases for J; bases not matched to a gene: 2.